This T cell receptor (beta chain) is drawn from a study of post-analysis software for immune sequencing data (dated by TCRdb to about 2015). A note on the overall study: Disease courses on record covered relapsing-remitting, secondary progressive and progressive-relapsing multiple sclerosis, though some patients had no subtype annotation. A subset of samples was prepared in parallel using single-end sample barcoding, then pooled and co-amplified after Illumina adapter ligation. Patient repertoires were compared against some twelve previously published healthy control repertoires from donors aged about 6 to 25 years.

Taken from cysteine to phenylalanine, the CDR3 has 12 residues. Only the CDR3 part of the read is kept: 36 bases, read in frame from the first base. The germline V gene encodes CDR1 MDHEN and CDR2 SYDVKM. TCR beta repertoires were profiled from peripheral blood of roughly 13 young patients with multiple sclerosis to demonstrate the VDJtools post-analysis software. The patients with multiple sclerosis were children and adolescents between about 6 and 17 years of age. As to this clonotype: Its binding antigen is unknown. Base qualities are missing; no much larger clone stands one base away.

Library preparation employed PCR. Sequenced on an Illumina HiSeq 2500. Unique molecular identifiers were incorporated into TCR beta cDNA libraries to reduce PCR and sequencing biases. Some 500,000 cDNA molecules were obtained for every 1 to 10 million input T cells, so each molecule roughly corresponded to one T cell. The patient libraries were prepared and sequenced using the same protocol as the earlier healthy control dataset. Within a given batch, samples were prepared together, multiplexed and sequenced on the same HiSeq lane. Per the original workflow: Raw barcoded reads were processed with MIGEC, discarding single-read molecular identifier groups before consensus assembly and CDR3 extraction. Clonotype tables were post-analysed with VDJtools, normalizing diversity by down-sampling all datasets to the smallest sample size. To correct batch-related cross-sample contamination, repertoire overlap clustering matched CDR3 amino acid sequences but not nucleotide sequences. TCRdb reanalyzed the raw reads on its own, using fastp at Q25 for trimming and MiXCR for clone calling, and kept in-frame beta chains. When rows share a CDR3 protein, they turn into one entry using the most common DNA and genes. V and J calls and clone size were set by TCRdb, not the authors. The sample records about 800,000 distinct CDR3 sequences, 30% of which are singletons. The leading ten clones occupy 0.56% of the sample.

Study-wide findings and limitations: The multiple sclerosis patient group was slightly younger than the control group. Strong co-clustering of samples prepared in the same batch was shown by direct clustering with F measure, prompting a batch-effect correction. Patients showed significantly higher frequencies than controls for 4 or 5 TRBV segments, among them TRBV5-6, TRBV5-1 and TRBV20-1. Multiple sclerosis patients had significantly lower normalized Chao1 diversity than controls, a result that suggests substantial peripheral T-cell clonal expansion.

Sequences were obtained from blood. The receptor was derived from a girl aged 10 to 17 with multiple sclerosis. The chain is assembled from TRBV28 and TRBJ2-7; TRBD2 is perhaps the D gene, given 6 matching bases. The last part of the DNA fits TRBJ2-5 better; the J call may be wrong. The nucleotides read TGTGCCAGCTGGGAGGTCCCAGAGACCCAGTACTTC. Its amino acids are CASWEVPETQYF.